The rows below give T cell receptor beta chains drawn from one sample of a study. TCRdb called the 5' RACE reads again in MiXCR, with one record for every CDR3 protein. Of under 45,000 distinct CDR3 sequences listed, about 32% are singletons. Source material: tumor-infiltrating memory CD4+ T cells sorted from the breast tumor. Receptors originate from a female donor with breast cancer. CDR3s leave out the opening cysteine and the closing phenylalanine or tryptophan. Clone size is not always given. Where it is, it says once, few, many or a class for expanded clones.

v_call	clone_size	cdr3_length	j_call	cdr3_aa
TRBV6-1	-	12	TRBJ1-1	ASTLAAEVAEAF
TRBV6-1	-	11	TRBJ2-5	ASMKLMGETQY
TRBV15	once	11	TRBJ1-1	TTSSKENTEAF
TRBV5-4	-	11	TRBJ2-7	ASSLDYSYEQY
TRBV5-1	-	11	TRBJ2-5	ASRRGYQGTQY
TRBV9	-	12	TRBJ1-4	ASSVSSGGLQLF
TRBV14	-	13	TRBJ2-1	ASSPASFPYNEQF
TRBV12-3/TRBV12-4	many	10	TRBJ1-6	ASSFSPPPLH
TRBV7-3	few	14	TRBJ1-5	ASSLHDGVGTPPQH
TRBV30	once	9	TRBJ1-1	AWSGGREAF
TRBV7-3	few	12	TRBJ2-5	ASSLEPSQETQY
TRBV4-2	few	14	TRBJ2-5	ASSQEEGLVQETQY
TRBV7-2	many	14	TRBJ2-3	ASSLGSRGAGDTQY
TRBV12-3/TRBV12-4	-	10	TRBJ2-2	ANSRVSGELF
TRBV5-1	few	10	TRBJ2-1	ASGSSYNEQF
TRBV4-1	-	12	TRBJ2-7	ANRPGQQSYEQY
TRBV20-1	-	12	TRBJ2-7	SARFELGSYEQY
TRBV5-1	-	14	TRBJ2-1	ASSGGLAGVQNEQF
TRBV9	-	14	TRBJ2-5	ASSVTPSPRGETQY
TRBV9	few	14	TRBJ1-2	ASSVAGTAGDYGYT
TRBV7-3	many	14	TRBJ1-3	ASSLIAVKSGNTIY
TRBV9	-	13	TRBJ1-6	ASSQGATYNSPLH
TRBV2	few	12	TRBJ2-5	ASSPGTVQETQY
TRBV7-2	few	14	TRBJ1-5	ASSTLGQGYNQPQH
TRBV5-1	once	14	TRBJ2-2	ASSWKTDTNTGELF
TRBV20-1	-	10	TRBJ1-5	SAGVGAQPQH
TRBV12-3/TRBV12-4	many	12	TRBJ1-6	ASSLDIGLTPLH
TRBV29-1	-	11	TRBJ2-3	SATEMSTDTQY
TRBV7-3	many	11	TRBJ2-1	ASSLSQDNEQF
TRBV5-4	many	10	TRBJ1-2	ASSLDRTGYT
TRBV6-1	-	16	TRBJ2-3	ANSRSRPGTVITDTQY
TRBV4-1	-	15	TRBJ2-1	ASSHLPRPSSYNEQF
TRBV5-4	-	13	TRBJ2-7	ASSGGQGAFYEQY
TRBV3-1	-	12	TRBJ2-7	ASSVGTRGYEQY
TRBV4-2	-	13	TRBJ2-7	ASSQGDSRSYEQY
TRBV5-1	-	13	TRBJ2-1	ASSTDLAGTNEQF
TRBV5-1	-	13	TRBJ2-7	ASSLIPEAGEEKY
TRBV10-3	many	12	TRBJ1-1	ATKGGSMNTEAF
TRBV28	few	13	TRBJ2-2	ASSFVFANTGELF
TRBV24-1	-	19	TRBJ2-2	ATSDPRLTSGGALNTGELF
TRBV5-4	many	12	TRBJ2-1	ASRRGGSYNEQF
TRBV7-2	-	10	TRBJ2-3	ASSLREDTQY